The subject of this entry is one TCR beta chain. Its cognate antigen is unknown. The sample belongs to a study of cytomegalovirus exposure and HLA in healthy donors. Study-wide findings and caveats: A few chains linked to CMV were shown in vitro to be specific for CMV antigens. Prediction of most subjects' HLA-A and HLA-B alleles by TCR beta sequences was reportedly accurate.

The CDR3 length is 17 residues. With 5 bases clipped from V and 2 bases from J, the junction kept 6 bases outside the gene matches. Germline CDR1 MDHEN, CDR2 SYDVKM. The primer mix had 60 Vbeta and 13 Jbeta primers. This table comes from immunoSEQ multiplex PCR, and its TCRdb copy is limited to in-frame clones, with some not included. This table holds about 110,000 clones, 75% to 85% found once. Specimen: PBMCs. The chain links TRBV28 to TRBJ2-7; 16 bases align to TRBD2. This sequence was found in a man aged 30-40 years in good health and CMV-seronegative. The CDR3, as DNA: TGTGCCAGCAGTCTTCCTGGGACTAGCGGGGGGGCCTACGAGCAGTACTTC. Protein product: CASSLPGTSGGAYEQYF. Complete variable domain (other parts from reference TRBV28 and TRBJ2-7): DVKVTQSSRYLVKRTGEKVFLECVQDMDHENMFWYRQDPGLGLRLIYFSYDVKMKEKGDIPEGYSVSREKKERFSLILESASTNQTSMYLCASSLPGTSGGAYEQYFGPGTRLTVT.